This TCR beta chain emerged from a study of T cells in women clearing cervical HPV infection. Study details: Blood came at first lesion visit for cases, post-clearance for controls. HLA type stays a possible confounder, typing being limited.

Libraries were prepared by immunoSEQ multiplex PCR; TCRdb keeps only in-frame clonotypes and omits some of them. Its listing shows 19,000 or so clones. In germline, CDR1 is SGHRS, CDR2 YFSETQ. The length of the CDR3 is 15 residues. The V end lost 4 bases, the J end lost 3 bases, and 17 bases lay between the germline ends. Study results and limitations: CIN3+ cases had significantly higher TCR richness than controls; evenness did not differ.

Details on this clone: Antigen: not known. The read is 3 residues too short to cover the CDR3 end, so that end is filled in from the germline J gene.

This receptor was taken from a woman between 18 and 70 years old with a cervical HPV16 infection that either progressed to CIN3+ or cleared (not recorded which). Sequenced sample: blood buffy coat. The chain uses TRBV5-1 and TRBJ2-7; the D gene is possibly TRBD1 (6 bases). The CDR3 DNA, read in part, is TGCGCCAGCAGCCGGGTTCGACAGGTTGTCTACGAG. The encoded protein is CASSRVRQVVYE. The whole CDR3 protein is CASSRVRQVVYEQYF.